Each of the 27 T cell receptor beta chains below was sequenced from the same sample in a study of response to subunit inactivated influenza vaccine. Via MiXCR, TCRdb re-called the RT-PCR reads, giving one row per CDR3 protein. The sample holds approximately 700,000 distinct CDR3 sequences, approximately 13% seen once. This specimen consisted of PBMCs from blood, obtained 14 to 15 days before vaccination. The receptors were sampled from a man in his fifties or sixties who received an inactivated influenza vaccine.

This clonotype was seen more than once but under ten times. The chain recombines TRBV12-3 or TRBV12-4 with TRBJ1-6; no definite D call. The CDR3 totals 13 residues. Trimming left V 2 bases short and J 9 bases short, with 8 bases between. Here the CDR3 reads CASSLRSGSPLHF. CDR3 nucleotides: TGTGCCAGCAGTTTACGGTCGGGTTCACCCCTCCACTTT.

This clonotype has just a few counts. The gene calls are TRBV6-5 and TRBJ2-1, with 8 nucleotides matching TRBD1. CDR1 and CDR2 from the germline V gene are MNHEY and SVGAGI. V lost 3 bases and J lost 3; bases outside the gene matches: 7. The CDR3 consists of 16 residues. DNA of the CDR3: TGTGCCAGCAGTTATAGCGTGGGGACAGGCTACAATGAGCAGTTCTTC. It codes for CASSYSVGTGYNEQFF.

This clonotype was seen a few times. The gene calls are TRBV9 and TRBJ2-3; TRBD1 is a possible D gene (6 bases). Germline-derived CDR1 and CDR2 are SGDLS and YYNGEE. V was pared by 4 bases and J by 4 bases, with 13 bases between. The CDR3 contains 14 residues. For the CDR3, the DNA is TGTGCCAGCAGCCCCCACCAGGGGCCAGATACGCAGTATTTT. This encodes CASSPHQGPDTQYF.

Details on this clonotype: An end of the junction does not agree with germline; a read error may underlie this. V is TRBV20-1 and J is TRBJ1-2; no clear D. CDR1 and CDR2 from the germline V gene are DFQATT and SNEGSKA (reference sequence). The CDR3 is 16 residues long. The chain's CDR3 is CCARDYWARGGSGYTF. CDR3 nucleotides: TGCTGTGCTAGAGATTATTGGGCGAGAGGCGGGTCGGGCTACACCTTC.

This clonotype was seen a handful of times. This rearrangement joins TRBV10-3 to TRBJ1-3; a possible D gene is TRBD1 (5 bases). Germline CDR1 ENHRY, CDR2 SYGVKD. The CDR3 has 15 amino acids. Between the trimmed V and J ends, which lost 6 bases and 0 bases, there was a span of 12 bases. CDR3 amino acids: CAISPRQNSGNTIYF. For the CDR3, the DNA is TGTGCCATCAGCCCTCGACAGAACTCTGGAAACACCATATATTTT.

The genes are TRBV28 and TRBJ2-7; tentative D call: TRBD1 (6 bases). The CDR3 spans 15 residues. V lost 6 bases, J lost 2 bases, and 17 bases lay in between. Germline CDR1 is MDHEN and CDR2 is SYDVKM. CDR3 sequence (DNA): TGTGCCAGCAGCGCACCTGGGGGCACCCCCTACGAGCAGTACTTC. As protein: CASSAPGGTPYEQYF.

This clonotype occurred a few times. This rearrangement joins TRBV9 to TRBJ2-3; TRBD2 aligns across 10 bases. The J segment lost 4 bases and the V segment lost 4 bases, leaving 15 bases of the junction unmatched. Germline CDR1 SGDLS, CDR2 YYNGEE. This CDR3 has 18 amino acids. In DNA, the CDR3 is TGTGCCAGCAGCCCACGAAGCGGGGGGGCCCTTATCCCAGATACGCAGTATTTT. It is translated as CASSPRSGGALIPDTQYF.

In this sample, this clonotype turned up a few times. This sequence joins TRBV12-3 or TRBV12-4 and TRBJ2-7; TRBD2 matches 15 bases. The CDR3 is 18 residues long. The V segment lost 3 bases and the J segment 0 bases; nucleotides outside the gene matches: 6. The CDR3 sequence is CASSFWTSGRASSYEQYF. The CDR3 nucleotides read TGTGCCAGCAGTTTCTGGACTAGCGGGAGGGCTAGCTCCTACGAGCAGTACTTC.

This clonotype has only a few counts. The chain recombines TRBV5-1 with TRBJ2-1, with D possibly being TRBD2 (5 bases). The CDR3 length is 15 residues. The ends were cut back, 1 base at V and 0 bases at J, with 8 bases in the middle. CDR1 and CDR2 from the germline V gene are SGHRS and YFSETQ. The CDR3 region is CASSLQADSYNEQFF. DNA for the CDR3: TGCGCCAGCAGCTTGCAAGCGGACTCCTACAATGAGCAGTTCTTC.

This clonotype was found a few times. The genes are TRBV7-9 and TRBJ1-5, with a tentative D call TRBD1 (5 bases). This CDR3 contains 14 residues. Germline loops: CDR1 SEHNR, CDR2 FQNEAQ (reference sequence). Trimming shortened V by 5 bases and J by 6 bases, and 14 bases separated the two germline ends. The CDR3 DNA sequence: TGTGCCAGCAGCCCTCATGGACAAGGTCAGCCCCAGCATTTT. Its translation: CASSPHGQGQPQHF.

The J gene is TRBJ2-6, the V gene TRBV10-3; possible D gene TRBD1, 7 bases. The germline V gene has CDR1 ENHRY and CDR2 SYGVKD. Trimming removed 10 bases from V and 4 bases from J, with 14 bases in between. The CDR3 runs 14 residues. The CDR3 DNA reads as TGTGCCACCAGGGGGGTTCCCGGGGCCAACGTCCTGACTTTC. This sequence encodes CATRGVPGANVLTF.

In this sample, this clonotype turned up a few times. The V call is TRBV10-3, the J call TRBJ1-1; D perhaps matches TRBD1 (6 bases). The CDR3 is 12 amino acids. Trimming left V 10 bases short and J 6 bases short, with 15 bases between. Germline lookup yields CDR1 ENHRY and CDR2 SYGVKD. CDR3 DNA: TGTGCCACCGGGAGAGGGGGGGCTGAAGCTTTCTTT. Protein product: CATGRGGAEAFF.

In this sample, this clonotype turned up a few times. J is TRBJ2-4 and V is TRBV4-3, with TRBD2 identical over 11 bases. Germline assignment: CDR1 LGHNA and CDR2 YSLEER. Trimming removed 9 bases from V and 7 bases from J; junction bases left unmatched: 20. The CDR3 extends over 18 amino acids. CDR3 protein: CARRSGTSGGAGWNIQYF. The CDR3 bases are TGCGCCAGGAGATCCGGTACTAGCGGGGGCGCCGGTTGGAACATTCAGTACTTC.

In this sample, this clonotype turned up many times. This sequence joins TRBV12-3 or TRBV12-4 and TRBJ2-3, with unresolved D. With 7 bases removed from V and 0 bases from J, the gap between germline ends came to 8 bases. The length of the CDR3 is 13 residues. The CDR3 sequence is CASKVTSTDTQYF. The CDR3 DNA reads TGTGCCAGCAAGGTCACAAGCACAGATACGCAGTATTTT.

CDR3 sequence reads: CASRGTLKETQYF. CDR3 nucleotide sequence: TGTGCCAGCAGAGGGACCCTAAAAGAGACCCAGTACTTC. This chain connects TRBV12-3 or TRBV12-4 to TRBJ2-5, with D possibly being TRBD1 or TRBD2 (5 bases each). V lost 6 bases and J lost 3, with 11 bases in between. The CDR3 extends over 13 amino acids.

In its sample, this clonotype was seen a few times. The rearrangement uses TRBV10-3 and TRBJ2-7, with D possibly TRBD1 on 6 matching bases. The germline CDR1 and CDR2 sequences are ENHRY and SYGVKD. CDR3 size: 11 residues. V was clipped by 6 bases and J by 6 bases, with 9 bases between them. In DNA form, the CDR3 reads TGTGCCATCAGACGGGACACCGAGCAGTACTTC. Translating it yields CAIRRDTEQYF.

This clonotype was seen many times. The rearrangement joins TRBV20-1 to TRBJ2-7; TRBD2 might be the D (6 bases). The germline gives CDR1 DFQATT, CDR2 SNEGSKA (reference sequence). Trimming removed 3 bases at V and 4 bases at J, with 10 bases between. The CDR3 runs 12 residues. This chain's CDR3 is CSARPGTYEQYF. The DNA of the CDR3 is TGCAGTGCTAGGCCCGGGACTTACGAGCAGTACTTC.

The chain has TRBV11-1 and TRBJ1-4; D call uncertain. Trimming removed 2 bases from V and 0 bases from J, with 19 bases in between. This CDR3 has 19 amino acids. The germline V gene has CDR1 SGHAT and CDR2 FQDESV (reference sequence). CDR3 coding DNA: TGTGCCAGCAGCTTACGGGCTCTCGGCCACACGACAACTAATGAAAAACTGTTTTTT. This sequence encodes CASSLRALGHTTTNEKLFF.

In its sample, this clonotype was seen a few times. This chain joins TRBV5-1 and TRBJ2-2, with D tentatively TRBD1 (7 bases). Trimming removed 4 bases from V and 3 bases from J, with 13 bases in between. From germline, CDR1 is SGHRS and CDR2 YFSETQ. The CDR3 length is 15 residues. The CDR3 here is CASSRGDSDTGELFF. CDR3 nucleotides: TGCGCCAGCAGCCGCGGGGACAGTGACACCGGGGAGCTGTTTTTT.

This clonotype was detected a few times. The chain carries TRBV6-1 and TRBJ2-1, with 14 bases aligning to TRBD2. Trimming cost V 6 bases and J 0 bases; bases outside gene matches: 10. This CDR3 has 19 amino acids. CDR1 MNHNS and CDR2 SASEGT come from the germline V gene. CDR3 region: CASRTTSGGAVGSYNEQFF. The CDR3 nucleotides are TGTGCCAGCAGAACGACTAGCGGGGGGGCGGTCGGCTCCTACAATGAGCAGTTCTTC.

This clonotype was observed at least ten times. This chain connects TRBV5-6 to TRBJ2-3, with TRBD1 matching over 9 bases. Germline CDR1 SGHDT, CDR2 YYEEEE. The CDR3 extends over 17 amino acids. With V trimmed by 1 base and J by 7 bases, 13 bases remained unmatched. CDR3 sequence: CASSLLFGDREDHTQYF. As DNA, the CDR3 is TGTGCCAGCAGCTTGCTCTTCGGGGACAGGGAGGACCATACGCAGTATTTT.

J is TRBJ1-1 and V is TRBV12-3 or TRBV12-4; the D is unclear. Trimming removed 7 bases from V and 3 bases from J, with 12 bases in between. The CDR3 is 13 amino acids. The CDR3 loop is CASTNGADTEAFF. The CDR3 DNA reads TGTGCCAGCACGAACGGTGCGGACACTGAAGCTTTCTTT.

This chain joins TRBV12-3 or TRBV12-4 and TRBJ1-1, with D possibly being TRBD1 (5 bases). This CDR3 comprises 13 residues. The ends were cut back, 4 bases at V and 1 base at J, with 7 bases in the middle. The CDR3 sequence: CASSWTTNTEAFF. The CDR3, as DNA: TGTGCCAGCAGTTGGACAACGAACACTGAAGCTTTCTTT.

This clonotype was seen repeatedly, ten times or more. The rearrangement uses TRBV30 and TRBJ2-5, with D maybe TRBD1 (5 bases). V was clipped by 5 bases and J by 4 bases, with 17 bases between them. The CDR3 runs 14 residues. Germline lookup yields CDR1 GTSNPN and CDR2 SVGIG (reference sequence). DNA for the CDR3: TGTGCCTGGGTGGACAAGCTGGCCGTAGAGACCCAGTACTTC. It is translated as CAWVDKLAVETQYF.

This clonotype was observed a handful of times. V is TRBV24-1 and J is TRBJ2-5; D might be TRBD1 or TRBD2, each matching 5 bases. Germline values: CDR1 KGHDR, CDR2 SFDVKD. The CDR3 extends over 15 amino acids. Trimming shortened V by 7 bases and J by 2 bases, and 16 bases separated the two germline ends. The CDR3 protein is CATSRGTPAQETQYF. DNA of the CDR3: TGTGCCACCAGCCGAGGGACGCCGGCACAAGAGACCCAGTACTTC.

The chain carries TRBV4-2 and TRBJ2-7; 8 nucleotides match TRBD2. The germline V gene encodes CDR1 LGHNA and CDR2 YNFKEQ. V trimming: 0 bases; J trimming: 2 bases; junction bases outside the gene matches: 3. The CDR3 sequence is 15 residues long. The CDR3 protein is CASSQEVAGTYEQYF. The CDR3, as DNA: TGTGCCAGCAGCCAAGAAGTAGCGGGGACCTACGAGCAGTACTTC.

In its sample, this clonotype was seen a few times. The rearrangement joins TRBV5-5 to TRBJ2-3; perhaps TRBD2 as D (5 bases). This CDR3 has 14 amino acids. V shed 6 bases and J shed 0 bases, with 11 bases lying between them. Germline CDR1 SGHKS, CDR2 YYEKEE (reference sequence). CDR3 residues: CASTRGSSTDTQYF. CDR3 DNA: TGTGCCAGCACCCGGGGATCTAGCACAGATACGCAGTATTTT. Based on the CDR3 plus reference TRBV5-5 and TRBJ2-3, the full variable domain is DAGVTQSPTHLIKTRGQQVTLRCSPISGHKSVSWYQQVLGQGPQFIFQYYEKEERGRGNFPDRFSARQFPNYSSELNVNALLLGDSALYLCASTRGSSTDTQYFGPGTRLTVL.